Described below is a single T cell receptor beta chain sequence and its context. The unsorted samples had tens of millions of PBMCs used for genomic DNA. This sample was taken from a study of shared clonotypes between healthy human individuals. The CDR3 has 15 amino acids. The V and J ends lost 1 base and 3 bases respectively, with 11 bases between them. The germline V gene has CDR1 SGDLS and CDR2 YYNGEE. Clones were sequenced by immunoSEQ multiplex PCR, and TCRdb holds only the in-frame ones, with some missing. The sample lists approximately 440,000 clones, 70% to 80% seen once, with more than 10% in the top ten.

The chain carries TRBV9 and TRBJ2-1, with a weak D call TRBD2 (6 bases). This receptor was taken from a woman between 35 and 50 years old in good health. Some clones in this sample may be carry-over from other donors' samples. Sequenced: PBMCs. CDR3 in DNA: TGTGCCAGCAGCGTACAAGGTAGCGGCTACAATGAGCAGTTCTTC. It codes for CASSVQGSGYNEQFF.